These 20 T cell receptor beta chains originate from one sample sequenced in a study of response to subunit inactivated influenza vaccine. TCRdb re-called the RT-PCR reads through MiXCR, storing one row per CDR3 protein. The data hold around 570,000 distinct CDR3 sequences, with around 8% observed a single time. The specimen was PBMCs from blood, collected roughly 24 months after vaccination. The receptor set was obtained from a man aged 50-75 years who received an inactivated influenza vaccine.

The V gene is TRBV20-1, the J gene TRBJ1-3, with D perhaps matching TRBD1 (6 bases). CDR1 DFQATT and CDR2 SNEGSKA come from the germline V gene (reference sequence). Trimming left V 3 bases short and J 4 bases short, with 16 bases between. The CDR3 spans 15 residues. The CDR3 reads CSASGFGGSGNTIYF. The CDR3 DNA reads TGCAGTGCTAGTGGCTTCGGGGGCTCAGGAAACACCATATATTTT.

This clonotype has at least ten counts. The gene calls are TRBV6-4 and TRBJ1-1, with D perhaps matching TRBD1 (5 bases). Trimming cost V 0 bases and J 10 bases, with 9 bases left between them. This CDR3 has 12 amino acids. Germline CDR1 MRHNA, CDR2 SNTAGT. The CDR3 loop reads CASSDSGGLAFF. Here the CDR3 DNA reads TGTGCCAGCAGTGACTCTGGGGGTTTAGCTTTCTTT.

The V call is TRBV20-1, the J call TRBJ2-1; unclear D gene. The CDR3 covers 15 residues. The germline V gene encodes CDR1 DFQATT and CDR2 SNEGSKA (reference sequence). V was trimmed by 4 bases and J by 4 bases, leaving 17 bases between them. CDR3 nucleotides: TGCAGTGCTACCCCCCCTCCAGGTTCATACAATGAGCAGTTCTTC. Protein: CSATPPPGSYNEQFF.

This clonotype has more than one count but fewer than ten. The genes are TRBV5-8 and TRBJ2-1, with D perhaps matching TRBD1 (5 bases). V lost 2 bases to trimming and J lost 6 bases, with 9 bases between them. From germline, CDR1 is SGHTS and CDR2 YDEGEE. There are 13 residues in the CDR3. CDR3 in amino acids: CASSFQGSNEQFF. The CDR3 nucleotides read TGTGCCAGCAGCTTCCAGGGTTCCAATGAGCAGTTCTTC.

The chain joins TRBV10-2 to TRBJ2-4, with D unresolved. V dropped 0 bases and J dropped 1 base, with 10 bases sitting between them. The CDR3 contains 16 residues. Per the germline V gene, CDR1 is WSHSY and CDR2 is SAAADI. CDR3 protein: CASSESWSVAKNIQYF. DNA of the CDR3: TGCGCCAGCAGTGAGTCGTGGTCTGTGGCCAAAAACATTCAGTACTTC.

This clonotype was observed many times. The V gene is TRBV6-2 or TRBV6-3, the J gene TRBJ2-1, with 15 bases lining up with TRBD2. CDR3 length: 16 residues. V gave up 2 bases and J gave up 8 bases; unmatched junction bases: 4. Germline V gene sequence: CDR1 MNHEY, CDR2 SVGEGT. Here the CDR3 DNA reads TGTGCCAGCAGTTACACAAGGACTAGCGGGAGGGATGAGCAGTTCTTC. This codes for CASSYTRTSGRDEQFF.

This clonotype was picked up many times. V gene TRBV4-3 combines with J gene TRBJ2-6; D perhaps matches TRBD1 (6 bases). The length of the CDR3 is 16 residues. V lost 0 bases and J 0 bases, leaving 6 bases between the germline ends. Germline V gives CDR1 LGHNA, CDR2 YSLEER. The CDR3 DNA follows: TGCGCCAGCAGCCAAGACAGGGGCTCTGGGGCCAACGTCCTGACTTTC. Translation: CASSQDRGSGANVLTF.

The sample holds a few counts of this clonotype. V and J are TRBV29-1 and TRBJ1-2, with 9 bases lining up with TRBD1. This CDR3 has 13 residues. V trimming: 7 bases; J trimming: 3 bases; junction bases outside the gene matches: 6. CDR1 is SQVTM and CDR2 is ANQGSEA in the germline V gene. This CDR3 reads CSGTQGADYGYTF. CDR3 coding DNA: TGCAGCGGGACACAGGGGGCGGACTATGGCTACACCTTC.

This clonotype was seen repeatedly, ten times or more. J is TRBJ2-3 and V is TRBV20-1; 14 bases are a match to TRBD2. V lost 2 bases and J lost 1; bases outside the gene matches: 11. CDR1 DFQATT and CDR2 SNEGSKA come from the germline V gene (reference sequence). This CDR3 spans 19 amino acids. In DNA form, the CDR3 reads TGCAGTGCTAGACCCTGGGGGACTAGCGGGAGAAGGGGCACAGATACGCAGTATTTT. It codes for CSARPWGTSGRRGTDTQYF.

This clonotype has more than one count but fewer than ten. The chain joins TRBV12-3 or TRBV12-4 to TRBJ2-7; 9 nucleotides agree with TRBD2. The CDR3 has 15 amino acids. With 5 bases clipped from V and 6 bases from J, the junction kept 11 bases outside the gene matches. The CDR3 region is CASSPRGSGRGEQYF. CDR3 in DNA: TGTGCCAGCAGTCCGCGGGGTAGCGGGAGAGGCGAGCAGTACTTC.

The gene calls are TRBV5-1 and TRBJ1-5; the D gene is possibly TRBD1 (5 bases). Germline V gene sequence: CDR1 SGHRS, CDR2 YFSETQ. With 0 bases removed from V and 5 bases from J, the gap between germline ends came to 9 bases. The CDR3 has 14 amino acids. CDR3 nucleotide sequence: TGCGCCAGCAGCTTGGCCCAAGGGGATCAGCCCCAGCATTTT. It specifies CASSLAQGDQPQHF.

This clonotype has only a few counts. Here the CDR3 reads CASSVEGQGTYEQYF. The DNA for the CDR3 is TGTGCCAGCAGCGTAGAGGGACAGGGGACCTACGAGCAGTACTTC. The chain joins TRBV9 to TRBJ2-7; 10 nucleotides agree with TRBD1. V trimming: 0 bases; J trimming: 2 bases; junction bases outside the gene matches: 2. Germline-derived CDR1 and CDR2 are SGDLS and YYNGEE. The CDR3 length is 15 residues.

This clonotype was seen repeatedly, ten times or more. The chain has TRBV2 and TRBJ2-7; D not certain. The CDR3 runs to 12 residues. CDR1 and CDR2 (germline): SNHLY, FYNNEI. The V end was cut by 3 bases, the J end by 4 bases, with 7 bases between. CDR3 sequence: CASSELKYEQYF. The DNA of the CDR3 is TGTGCCAGCAGTGAGCTAAAATACGAGCAGTACTTC.

The CDR3 is CASSLVIPAGYYNEQFF. The CDR3 DNA sequence: TGTGCCAGCAGCTTAGTAATCCCCGCAGGCTACTACAATGAGCAGTTCTTC. This chain connects TRBV7-2 to TRBJ2-1; D call uncertain. Trimming removed 1 base from V and 3 bases from J, with 16 bases in between. This CDR3 has 17 residues. The germline gives CDR1 SGHTA, CDR2 FQGNSA.

This clonotype was found a few times. This sequence joins TRBV10-3 and TRBJ2-2; D call uncertain. This CDR3 region has 15 residues. CDR1 is ENHRY and CDR2 is SYGVKD in the germline V gene. Between the trimmed V and J ends, which lost 0 bases and 4 bases, there was a span of 9 bases. Here the CDR3 reads CAISESPGATGELFF. The CDR3 DNA is TGTGCCATCAGTGAGTCTCCGGGTGCCACCGGGGAGCTGTTTTTT.

The J gene is TRBJ2-2, the V gene TRBV5-1, with D possibly matching TRBD1 (6 bases). The CDR3 contains 15 residues. The V gene lost 2 bases and the J gene lost 3 bases, with 11 bases spanning the gap. Germline CDR1 SGHRS, CDR2 YFSETQ. The CDR3 region is CASSLSGAYTGELFF. The CDR3, as DNA: TGCGCCAGCAGCTTATCAGGGGCTTACACCGGGGAGCTGTTTTTT.

The table lists this clonotype with a few counts. The gene calls are TRBV7-2 and TRBJ1-3, with D unresolved. CDR3 size: 14 residues. Germline V gene lookup returns CDR1 SGHTA and CDR2 FQGNSA. Between the trimmed V and J ends, which lost 3 bases and 0 bases, there was a span of 6 bases. The CDR3 loop reads CASSFSDSGNTIYF. The DNA of the CDR3 is TGTGCCAGCAGCTTCTCCGACTCTGGAAACACCATATATTTT. The full variable domain, its missing parts supplied by reference TRBV7-2 and TRBJ1-3, is GAGVSQSPSNKVTEKGKDVELRCDPISGHTALYWYRQSLGQGLEFLIYFQGNSAPDKSGLPSDRFSAERTGGSVSTLTIQRTQQEDSAVYLCASSFSDSGNTIYFGEGSWLTVV.

This clonotype came up once. This may come from a read error, since a much larger clone is one base off. This chain joins TRBV7-9 and TRBJ2-5; 11 nucleotides match TRBD2. The CDR3 has 17 amino acids. In germline, CDR1 is SEHNR, CDR2 FQNEAQ (reference sequence). The CDR3 here is CASSSAGTSGVQATQYF. CDR3 bases: TGTGCCAGCAGCTCGGCCGGGACTAGCGGCGTCCAAGCGACCCAGTACTTC.

This clonotype was recorded a few times. This chain connects TRBV12-3 or TRBV12-4 to TRBJ2-7, with TRBD1 matching over 8 bases. V shed 6 bases, J shed 2 bases, and the junction held 9 bases outside the gene matches. There are 15 residues in the CDR3. CDR3 amino acids: CASRRSTGVAYEQYF. The CDR3 DNA reads TGTGCCAGCAGACGGTCGACAGGGGTTGCCTACGAGCAGTACTTC.

The chain links TRBV19 to TRBJ2-7; 8 nucleotides align to TRBD1. There are 14 residues in the CDR3. Unmatched junction bases numbered 4, after V lost 4 bases and J lost 2 bases. Germline V gene lookup returns CDR1 LNHDA and CDR2 SQIVND (reference sequence). The CDR3 loop is CASSTARGPYEQYF. CDR3 nucleotide sequence: TGTGCCAGTAGTACCGCCAGGGGGCCCTACGAGCAGTACTTC.